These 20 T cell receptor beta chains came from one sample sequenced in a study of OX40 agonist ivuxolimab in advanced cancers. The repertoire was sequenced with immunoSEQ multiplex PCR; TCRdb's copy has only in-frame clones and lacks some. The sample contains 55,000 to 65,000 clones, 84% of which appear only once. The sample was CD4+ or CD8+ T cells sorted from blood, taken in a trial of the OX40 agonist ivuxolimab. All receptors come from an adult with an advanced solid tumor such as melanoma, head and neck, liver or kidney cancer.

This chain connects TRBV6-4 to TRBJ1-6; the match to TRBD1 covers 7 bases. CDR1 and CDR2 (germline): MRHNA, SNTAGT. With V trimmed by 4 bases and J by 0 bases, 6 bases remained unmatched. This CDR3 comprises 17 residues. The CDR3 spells CASSVGTASSYNSPLHF. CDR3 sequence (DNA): TGTGCCAGCAGTGTAGGGACAGCGAGCTCCTATAATTCACCCCTCCACTTT.

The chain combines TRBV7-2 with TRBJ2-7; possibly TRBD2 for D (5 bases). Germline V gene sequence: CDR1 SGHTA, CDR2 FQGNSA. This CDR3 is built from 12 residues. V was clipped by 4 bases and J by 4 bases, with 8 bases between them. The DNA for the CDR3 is TGTGCCAGCAGCTCCCCGGGATACGAGCAGTACTTC. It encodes CASSSPGYEQYF.

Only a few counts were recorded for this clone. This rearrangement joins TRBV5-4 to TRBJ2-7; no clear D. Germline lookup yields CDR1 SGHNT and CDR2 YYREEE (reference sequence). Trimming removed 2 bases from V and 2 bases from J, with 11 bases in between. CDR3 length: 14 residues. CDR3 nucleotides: TGTGCCAGCAGCTTAGGGCAGAGAACCTACGAGCAGTACTTC. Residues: CASSLGQRTYEQYF.

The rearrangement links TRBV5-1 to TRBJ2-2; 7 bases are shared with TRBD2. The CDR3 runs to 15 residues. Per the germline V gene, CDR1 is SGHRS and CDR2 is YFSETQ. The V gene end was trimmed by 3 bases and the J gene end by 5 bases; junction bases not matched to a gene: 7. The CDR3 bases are TGCGCCAGCAGCTCTAGCGGAGCTGGAACCGGGGAGCTGTTTTTT. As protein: CASSSSGAGTGELFF.

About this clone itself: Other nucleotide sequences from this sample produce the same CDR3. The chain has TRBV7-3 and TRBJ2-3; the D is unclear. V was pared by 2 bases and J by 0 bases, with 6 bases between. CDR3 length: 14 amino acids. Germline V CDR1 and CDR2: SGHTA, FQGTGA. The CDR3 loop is CASSLLGSTDTQYF. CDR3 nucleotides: TGTGCCAGCAGCTTACTTGGTAGCACAGATACGCAGTATTTT.

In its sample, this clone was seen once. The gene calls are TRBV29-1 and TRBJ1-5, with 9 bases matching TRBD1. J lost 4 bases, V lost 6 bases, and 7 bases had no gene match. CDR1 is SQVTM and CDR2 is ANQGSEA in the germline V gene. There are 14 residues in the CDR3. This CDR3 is CSVLTGGPNQPQHF. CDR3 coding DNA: TGCAGCGTCCTGACAGGGGGACCAAATCAGCCCCAGCATTTT.

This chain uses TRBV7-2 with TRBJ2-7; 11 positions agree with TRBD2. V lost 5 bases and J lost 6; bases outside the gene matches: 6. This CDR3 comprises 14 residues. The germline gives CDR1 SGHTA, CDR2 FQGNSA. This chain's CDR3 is CASSPGLAVSEQYF. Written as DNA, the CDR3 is TGTGCCAGCAGCCCGGGACTAGCGGTTTCCGAGCAGTACTTC. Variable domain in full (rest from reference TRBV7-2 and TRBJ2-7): GAGVSQSPSNKVTEKGKDVELRCDPISGHTALYWYRQSLGQGLEFLIYFQGNSAPDKSGLPSDRFSAERTGGSVSTLTIQRTQQEDSAVYLCASSPGLAVSEQYFGPGTRLTVT.

The CDR3 DNA follows: TGTGCCATCGGGACCTTGGGGGCTTCCTACGAGCAGTACTTC. Amino acids: CAIGTLGASYEQYF. V and J are TRBV10-3 and TRBJ2-7; weak D call: TRBD1 (6 bases). The CDR3 has 14 amino acids. With 8 bases removed from V and 1 base from J, the gap between germline ends came to 15 bases. Germline CDR1 ENHRY, CDR2 SYGVKD.

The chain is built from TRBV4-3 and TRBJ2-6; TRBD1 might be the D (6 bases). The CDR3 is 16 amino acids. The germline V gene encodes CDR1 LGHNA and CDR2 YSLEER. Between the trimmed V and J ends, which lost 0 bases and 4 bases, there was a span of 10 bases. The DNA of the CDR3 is TGCGCCAGCAGCCAAGAAGGGGGTGCCGGGGCCAACGTCCTGACTTTC. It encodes CASSQEGGAGANVLTF.

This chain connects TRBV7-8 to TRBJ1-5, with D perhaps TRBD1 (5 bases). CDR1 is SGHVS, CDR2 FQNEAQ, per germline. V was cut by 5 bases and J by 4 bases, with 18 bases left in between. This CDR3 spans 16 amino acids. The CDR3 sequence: CASSAVRAGPNQPQHF. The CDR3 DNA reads TGTGCCAGCAGCGCAGTCCGGGCAGGGCCGAATCAGCCCCAGCATTTT.

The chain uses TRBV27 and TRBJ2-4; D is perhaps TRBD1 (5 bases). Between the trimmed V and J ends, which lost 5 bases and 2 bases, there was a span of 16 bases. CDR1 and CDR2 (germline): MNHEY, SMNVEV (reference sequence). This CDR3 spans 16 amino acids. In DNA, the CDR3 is TGTGCCAGCAGTCCGTACTTCAGGGCACCCAAAAACATTCAGTACTTC. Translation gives CASSPYFRAPKNIQYF.

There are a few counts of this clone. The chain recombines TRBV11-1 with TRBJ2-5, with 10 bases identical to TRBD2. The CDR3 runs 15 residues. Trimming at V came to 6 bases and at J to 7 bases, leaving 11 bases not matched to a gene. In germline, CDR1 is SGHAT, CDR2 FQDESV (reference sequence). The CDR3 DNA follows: TGTGCCAGCAGTCTGCTAGCGGGAGCAGGTGGGACCCAGTACTTC. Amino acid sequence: CASSLLAGAGGTQYF.

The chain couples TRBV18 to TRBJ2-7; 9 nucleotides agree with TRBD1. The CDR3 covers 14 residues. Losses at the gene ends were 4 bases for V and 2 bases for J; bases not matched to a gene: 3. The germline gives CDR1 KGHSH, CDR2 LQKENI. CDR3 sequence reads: CASSLGQGTYEQYF. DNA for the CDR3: TGTGCCAGCTCACTCGGACAGGGGACCTACGAGCAGTACTTC. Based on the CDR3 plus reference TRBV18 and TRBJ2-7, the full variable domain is NAGVMQNPRHLVRRRGQEARLRCSPMKGHSHVYWYRQLPEEGLKFMVYLQKENIIDESGMPKERFSAEFPKEGPSILRIQQVVRGDSAAYFCASSLGQGTYEQYFGPGTRLTVT.

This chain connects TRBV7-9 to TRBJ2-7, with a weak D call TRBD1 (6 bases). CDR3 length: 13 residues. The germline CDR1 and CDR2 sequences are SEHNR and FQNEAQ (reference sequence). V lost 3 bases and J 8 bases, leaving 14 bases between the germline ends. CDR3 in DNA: TGTGCCAGCAGCTTGGACCAAGGGGACAAGCAGTACTTC. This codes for CASSLDQGDKQYF.

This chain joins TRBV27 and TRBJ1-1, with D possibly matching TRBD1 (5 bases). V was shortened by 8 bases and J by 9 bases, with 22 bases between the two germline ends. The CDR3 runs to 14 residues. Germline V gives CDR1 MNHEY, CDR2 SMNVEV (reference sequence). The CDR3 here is CASADPAAGRQAFF. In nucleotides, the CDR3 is TGTGCCAGCGCTGACCCTGCCGCAGGGAGACAAGCTTTCTTT.

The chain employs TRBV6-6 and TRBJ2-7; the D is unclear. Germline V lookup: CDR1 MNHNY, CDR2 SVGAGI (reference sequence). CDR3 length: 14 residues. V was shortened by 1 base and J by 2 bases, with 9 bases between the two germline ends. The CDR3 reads CASSYLPTAYEQYF. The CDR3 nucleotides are TGTGCCAGCAGTTACTTACCCACCGCCTACGAGCAGTACTTC.

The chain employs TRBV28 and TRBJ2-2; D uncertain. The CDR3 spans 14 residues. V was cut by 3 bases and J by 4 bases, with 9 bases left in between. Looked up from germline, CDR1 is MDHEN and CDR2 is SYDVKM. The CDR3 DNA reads TGTGCCAGCAGTTTTACCTCGGGCACCGGGGAGCTGTTTTTT. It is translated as CASSFTSGTGELFF.

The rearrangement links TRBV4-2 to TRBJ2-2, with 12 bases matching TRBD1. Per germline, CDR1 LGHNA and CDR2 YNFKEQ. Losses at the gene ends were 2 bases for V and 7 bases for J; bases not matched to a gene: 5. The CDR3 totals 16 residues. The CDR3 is CASSQPGQGAGGELFF. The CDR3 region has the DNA TGTGCCAGCAGCCAACCGGGACAGGGGGCTGGCGGGGAGCTGTTTTTT.

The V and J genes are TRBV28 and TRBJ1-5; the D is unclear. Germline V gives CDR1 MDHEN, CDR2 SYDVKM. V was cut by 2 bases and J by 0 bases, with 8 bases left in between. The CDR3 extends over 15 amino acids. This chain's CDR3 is CASSLLGYSNQPQHF. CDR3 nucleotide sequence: TGTGCCAGCAGTTTACTGGGGTATAGCAATCAGCCCCAGCATTTT.

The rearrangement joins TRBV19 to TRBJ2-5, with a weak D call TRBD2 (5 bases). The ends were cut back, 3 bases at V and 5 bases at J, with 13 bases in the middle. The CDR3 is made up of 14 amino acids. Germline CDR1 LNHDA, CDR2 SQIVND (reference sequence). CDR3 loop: CASSMRLLQETQYF. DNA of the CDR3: TGTGCCAGTAGTATGAGACTACTACAGGAGACCCAGTACTTC.